These 21 T cell receptor beta chains were sequenced from one sample in a study of CD8+ T cells in alopecia areata. This sample's treatment: oral pan-JAK inhibitor, 5-10 mg twice daily. As the sequencing template, cDNA was produced by extracting RNA and reverse transcribing it. Profiling relied on immunoSEQ multiplex PCR, and the TCRdb table lists in-frame clones only, not all of them. The sample includes some 120,000 clones, over 55% of them seen just once. The sample in question was CD4+ T cells sorted from blood, obtained at week 4, from a patient treated with tofacitinib. The receptors stem from a human donor with alopecia areata.

This sequence joins TRBV4-1 and TRBJ2-3, with D unclear. The CDR3 has 13 residues. V was cut by 1 base and J by 5 bases, with 7 bases left in between. CDR1 is MGHRA and CDR2 is YSYEKL in the germline V gene. Written as DNA, the CDR3 is TGCGCCAGCAGCCAAGTGGCCATAGATACGCAGTATTTT. This translates into CASSQVAIDTQYF.

This chain links TRBV6-5 with TRBJ2-3, with no clear D. The ends were cut back, 5 bases at V and 6 bases at J, with 6 bases in the middle. Germline V gene data show CDR1 as MNHEY and CDR2 as SVGAGI. CDR3 size: 11 residues. Written as DNA, the CDR3 is TGTGCCAGCAGTCGCCACGATACGCAGTATTTT. Translation gives CASSRHDTQYF.

V and J are TRBV28 and TRBJ2-3, with TRBD2 as a possible D gene (5 bases). The CDR3 length is 14 residues. Germline assignment: CDR1 MDHEN and CDR2 SYDVKM. Trimming pared 8 bases from V and 2 bases from J, leaving 14 bases between. CDR3 region: CASGLAADTDTQYF. For the CDR3, the DNA is TGTGCCAGCGGACTCGCGGCAGACACAGATACGCAGTATTTT.

V and J are TRBV2 and TRBJ1-5, with TRBD1 as a possible D gene (5 bases). V was trimmed by 6 bases and J by 4 bases, leaving 10 bases between them. The CDR3 loop spans 13 amino acids. Germline V gene lookup returns CDR1 SNHLY and CDR2 FYNNEI. The CDR3 reads CASSSKGNQPQHF. The CDR3 DNA follows: TGTGCCAGCAGCTCTAAGGGGAATCAGCCCCAGCATTTT.

The chain employs TRBV28 and TRBJ2-4, with D uncertain. This CDR3 region has 10 residues. Trimming removed 4 bases at V and 9 bases at J, with 4 bases between. Per the germline V gene, CDR1 is MDHEN and CDR2 is SYDVKM. The CDR3 region is CASSSGIQYF. As DNA, the CDR3 is TGTGCCAGCAGTTCTGGCATTCAGTACTTC.

This rearrangement joins TRBV30 to TRBJ2-1; 8 nucleotides line up with TRBD1. This CDR3 has 15 residues. Germline V CDR1 and CDR2: GTSNPN, SVGIG (reference sequence). Unmatched junction bases numbered 9, after V lost 4 bases and J lost 4 bases. The CDR3 reads CAWTPGQVIYNEQFF. As DNA, the CDR3 is TGTGCCTGGACACCGGGACAGGTGATATACAATGAGCAGTTCTTC.

The chain joins TRBV27 to TRBJ2-7; D unresolved. V lost 6 bases and J 0 bases, leaving 12 bases between the germline ends. Germline V gene sequence: CDR1 MNHEY, CDR2 SMNVEV (reference sequence). CDR3 length: 14 amino acids. The CDR3 bases are TGTGCCAGCAGCCGCGGACGGAACTCCTACGAGCAGTACTTC. It specifies CASSRGRNSYEQYF.

This chain uses TRBV7-9 with TRBJ2-7, with TRBD1 matching over 7 bases. CDR1 and CDR2 (germline): SEHNR, FQNEAQ (reference sequence). V lost 5 bases, J lost 3 bases, and 10 bases stayed unmatched. This CDR3 has 15 amino acids. The CDR3 region has the DNA TGTGCCAGCAGCCATAGTAACAGGGGAAGCTACGAGCAGTACTTC. As protein: CASSHSNRGSYEQYF.

In the case of this clone: In the same sample, other DNA sequences code for this CDR3. V usage is TRBV30 and J usage is TRBJ2-3, with D perhaps matching TRBD2 (5 bases). Germline V lookup: CDR1 GTSNPN, CDR2 SVGIG (reference sequence). This CDR3 comprises 14 residues. The V gene lost 0 bases and the J gene lost 0 bases, with 7 bases spanning the gap. The CDR3 nucleotides are TGTGCCTGGAGTGTAGGCGGGAGCACAGATACGCAGTATTTT. It codes for CAWSVGGSTDTQYF.

The chain carries TRBV28 and TRBJ2-7; D not resolved. Trimming took 4 bases from V and 3 from J, leaving 7 bases between them. Germline V gene lookup returns CDR1 MDHEN and CDR2 SYDVKM. This CDR3 is 12 amino acids long. The CDR3 DNA is TGTGCCAGCAGTTCCCTCCGCTACGAGCAGTACTTC. This encodes CASSSLRYEQYF.

The V call is TRBV15, the J call TRBJ2-5; 7 nucleotides match TRBD2. From germline, CDR1 is LNHNV and CDR2 YYDKDF (reference sequence). The ends lost 0 bases at V and 5 bases at J; junction bases unmatched: 6. This CDR3 is built from 15 residues. The CDR3 nucleotides are TGTGCCACCAGCAGAGATCCCGGGGAGGGTGAGACCCAGTACTTC. Protein sequence: CATSRDPGEGETQYF.

The chain has TRBV6-5 and TRBJ2-2, with a possible D match to TRBD1 (6 bases). CDR1 and CDR2 (germline): MNHEY, SVGAGI. There are 14 residues in the CDR3. V lost 4 bases and J 2 bases, leaving 8 bases between the germline ends. The CDR3 DNA reads as TGTGCCAGCAGTTGGGGGCCTAACACCGGGGAGCTGTTTTTT. As protein: CASSWGPNTGELFF.

This clone was seen only a few times. This sequence joins TRBV7-9 and TRBJ1-1; D remains ambiguous. CDR1 is SEHNR and CDR2 is FQNEAQ in the germline V gene (reference sequence). This CDR3 is built from 12 residues. Trimming took 6 bases from V and 2 from J, leaving 7 bases between them. This chain's CDR3 is CASRRDNTEAFF. In DNA, the CDR3 is TGTGCCAGCAGGCGGGATAACACTGAAGCTTTCTTT. The variable domain in full, completed from reference TRBV7-9 and TRBJ1-1, reads DTGVSQNPRHKITKRGQNVTFRCDPISEHNRLYWYRQTLGQGPEFLTYFQNEAQLEKSRLLSDRFSAERPKGSFSTLEIQRTEQGDSAMYLCASRRDNTEAFFGQGTRLTVV.

This clone appeared a single time. The gene calls are TRBV28 and TRBJ2-7; tentative D call: TRBD2 (6 bases). The CDR3 totals 16 residues. V lost 3 bases and J 3 bases, leaving 18 bases between the germline ends. Germline CDR1 MDHEN, CDR2 SYDVKM. The CDR3 DNA reads TGTGCCAGCAGTTTTCGGGTAGGAGCGGACTACTACGAGCAGTACTTC. Protein product: CASSFRVGADYYEQYF.

The chain joins TRBV7-9 to TRBJ2-4; TRBD2 might be the D (5 bases). V was clipped by 4 bases and J by 1 base, with 11 bases between them. The CDR3 extends over 15 amino acids. In germline, CDR1 is SEHNR, CDR2 FQNEAQ (reference sequence). The CDR3 coding sequence is TGTGCCAGCAGCTCCCCGGGGTCCGCCAAAAACATTCAGTACTTC. This translates into CASSSPGSAKNIQYF.

A few counts support this clone. This sequence joins TRBV7-2 and TRBJ1-2; 7 nucleotides align to TRBD1. V shed 0 bases, J shed 7 bases, and the junction held 5 bases outside the gene matches. The CDR3 extends over 14 amino acids. Looked up from germline, CDR1 is SGHTA and CDR2 is FQGNSA. The CDR3 region is CASSLATGAGGYTF. In nucleotides, the CDR3 is TGTGCCAGCAGCTTAGCAACAGGGGCAGGTGGCTACACCTTC.

The chain employs TRBV10-3 and TRBJ2-3, with 13 bases lining up with TRBD2. Germline lookup yields CDR1 ENHRY and CDR2 SYGVKD. This CDR3 is 18 amino acids long. Trimming removed 10 bases from V and 5 bases from J; junction bases left unmatched: 18. In DNA form, the CDR3 reads TGTGCCAGCAGACCCCTTACTAGCGGGAGGGCAAAGGGAGATACGCAGTATTTT. It is translated as CASRPLTSGRAKGDTQYF.

The genes are TRBV5-5 and TRBJ2-4, with 7 bases fitting TRBD2. Losses at the gene ends were 3 bases for V and 5 bases for J; bases not matched to a gene: 5. This CDR3 comprises 14 residues. Germline V CDR1 and CDR2: SGHKS, YYEKEE (reference sequence). The CDR3 region has the DNA TGTGCCAGCAGCTCAACGGGGGGAGAAAACATTCAGTACTTC. Translated: CASSSTGGENIQYF.

This clone occurred many times. The chain joins TRBV7-2 to TRBJ1-2; 7 bases are shared with TRBD1. CDR1 and CDR2 from the germline V gene are SGHTA and FQGNSA. The CDR3 totals 14 residues. Trimming cost V 5 bases and J 8 bases; bases outside gene matches: 11. CDR3 in DNA: TGTGCCAGCAGCCCGAGACAGGGTGGAAGGGGCTACACCTTC. It encodes CASSPRQGGRGYTF.

The rearrangement joins TRBV28 to TRBJ2-6, with D possibly being TRBD2 (5 bases). Germline V CDR1 and CDR2: MDHEN, SYDVKM. The CDR3 contains 15 residues. V gave up 8 bases and J gave up 0 bases, with 11 bases separating them. The CDR3, as DNA: TGTGCCAGCCTAGCTCCGAGCTCTGGGGCCAACGTCCTGACTTTC. It is translated as CASLAPSSGANVLTF.

DNA of the CDR3: TGTGCCAGCAGCCGGGACAGATACAATGAGCAGTTCTTC. It specifies CASSRDRYNEQFF. This sequence joins TRBV7-2 and TRBJ2-1; 7 bases map to TRBD1. CDR3 size: 13 residues. CDR1 is SGHTA and CDR2 is FQGNSA in the germline V gene. The J segment lost 4 bases and the V segment lost 5 bases, leaving 2 bases of the junction unmatched.